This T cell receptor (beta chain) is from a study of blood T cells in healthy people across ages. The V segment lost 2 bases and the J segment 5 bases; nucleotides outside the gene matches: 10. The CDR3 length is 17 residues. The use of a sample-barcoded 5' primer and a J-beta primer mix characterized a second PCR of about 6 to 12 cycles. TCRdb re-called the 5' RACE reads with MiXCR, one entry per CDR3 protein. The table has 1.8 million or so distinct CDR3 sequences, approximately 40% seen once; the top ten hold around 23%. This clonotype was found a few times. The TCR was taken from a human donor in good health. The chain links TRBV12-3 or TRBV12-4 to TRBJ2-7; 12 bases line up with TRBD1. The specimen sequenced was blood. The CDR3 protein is CASSLLSPGTGGDEQYF. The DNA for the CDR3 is TGTGCCAGCAGTTTATTATCCCCAGGGACAGGGGGCGACGAGCAGTACTTC.